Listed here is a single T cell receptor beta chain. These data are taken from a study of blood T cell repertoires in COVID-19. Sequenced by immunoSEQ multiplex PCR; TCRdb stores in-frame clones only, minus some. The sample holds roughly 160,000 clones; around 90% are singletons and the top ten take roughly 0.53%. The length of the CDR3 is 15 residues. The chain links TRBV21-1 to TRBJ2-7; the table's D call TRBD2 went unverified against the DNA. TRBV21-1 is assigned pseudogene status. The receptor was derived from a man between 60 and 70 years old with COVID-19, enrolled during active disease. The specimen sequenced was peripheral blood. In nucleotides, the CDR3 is TGTGCCAGCAGCAACTCGGGAAGGTTTTATTACGAGCAGTACTTC. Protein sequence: CASSNSGRFYYEQYF.